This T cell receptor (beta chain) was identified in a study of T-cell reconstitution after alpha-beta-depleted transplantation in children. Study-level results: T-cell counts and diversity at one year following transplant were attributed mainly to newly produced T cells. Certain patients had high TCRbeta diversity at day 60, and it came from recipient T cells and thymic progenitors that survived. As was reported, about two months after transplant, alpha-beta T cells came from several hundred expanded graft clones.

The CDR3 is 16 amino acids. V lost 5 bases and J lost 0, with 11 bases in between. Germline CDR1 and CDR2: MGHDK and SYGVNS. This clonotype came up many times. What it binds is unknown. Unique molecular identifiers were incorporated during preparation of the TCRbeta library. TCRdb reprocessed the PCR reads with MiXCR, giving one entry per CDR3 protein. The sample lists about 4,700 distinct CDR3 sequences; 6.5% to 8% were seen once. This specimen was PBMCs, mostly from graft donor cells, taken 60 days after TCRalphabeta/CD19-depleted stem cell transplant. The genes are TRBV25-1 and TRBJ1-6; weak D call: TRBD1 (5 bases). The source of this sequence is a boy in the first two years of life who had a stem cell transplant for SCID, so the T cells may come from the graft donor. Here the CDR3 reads CASSNTGGSYNSPLHF. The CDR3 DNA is TGTGCCAGCAGTAATACGGGGGGCTCCTATAATTCACCCCTCCACTTT.